Given below is one T cell receptor (beta chain) in context. Its target is not known. The repertoire was sequenced with immunoSEQ multiplex PCR; TCRdb's copy has only in-frame clones and lacks some. The sample consists of more than 65,000 clones, roughly 87% of them appearing once. These data are taken from a study of graft-versus-host responses after intestinal transplantation. The receptor's source is a human donor who received an intestinal transplant. The sequenced sample was unstimulated CD8+ T cells sorted from spleen or lymph node cells, obtained before intestinal transplant.

The CDR3 region has the DNA TGCAGTGCCCAACTAGTCAGTGAGCAGTTCTTC. It translates to CSAQLVSEQFF. The genes are TRBV20-1 and TRBJ2-1, with a weak D call TRBD2 (5 bases). Trimming shortened V by 6 bases and J by 9 bases, and 12 bases separated the two germline ends. The length of the CDR3 is 11 residues. Germline assignment: CDR1 DFQATT and CDR2 SNEGSKA (reference sequence).